The TCR beta chain described here comes from a study of blood T cell repertoires in COVID-19. Study background: Material from acute and convalescent COVID-19 was sourced from the United States, Italy and Spain. In each case, the material was cDNA or gDNA derived from T cells, B-cell-depleted T cells, or PBMCs.

The CDR3 is 15 residues long. Trimming left V 3 bases short and J 1 base short, with 12 bases between. Per the germline V gene, CDR1 is SGHVS and CDR2 is FQNEAQ. Original data processing: Amplification with reference gene primers provided the estimates of nucleated cell counts. Sequenced by immunoSEQ multiplex PCR; TCRdb stores in-frame clones only, minus some. The DNA gave D and trimming, while V, J and clone size come from that table. Seen here are about 90,000 clones, roughly 80% observed once, and the top ten hold about a tenth. The specimen sequenced was peripheral blood. The V and J genes are TRBV7-8 and TRBJ1-1; D remains unclear. The receptor was derived from a woman in her 70s with acute or convalescent COVID-19. DNA for the CDR3: TGTGCCAGCAGCTTGAGGGTGGTGGGGAACACTGAAGCTTTCTTT. Protein sequence: CASSLRVVGNTEAFF.